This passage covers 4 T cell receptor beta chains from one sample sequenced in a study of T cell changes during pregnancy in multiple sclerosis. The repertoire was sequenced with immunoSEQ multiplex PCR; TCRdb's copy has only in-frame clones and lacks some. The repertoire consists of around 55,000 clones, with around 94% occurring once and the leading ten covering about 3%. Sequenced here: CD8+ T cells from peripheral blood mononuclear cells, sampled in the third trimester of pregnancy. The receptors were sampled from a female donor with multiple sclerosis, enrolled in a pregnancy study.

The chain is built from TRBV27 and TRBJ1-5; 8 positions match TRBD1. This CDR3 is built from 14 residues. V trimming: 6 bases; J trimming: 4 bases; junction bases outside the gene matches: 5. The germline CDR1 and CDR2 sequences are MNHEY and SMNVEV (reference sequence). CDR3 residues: CASSQGARNQPQHF. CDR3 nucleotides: TGTGCCAGCAGCCAGGGGGCGCGGAATCAGCCCCAGCATTTT.

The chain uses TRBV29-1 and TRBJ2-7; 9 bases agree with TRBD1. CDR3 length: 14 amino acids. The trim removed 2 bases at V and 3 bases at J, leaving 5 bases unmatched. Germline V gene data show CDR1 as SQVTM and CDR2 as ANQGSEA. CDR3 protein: CSVEQGQGDYEQYF. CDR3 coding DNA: TGCAGCGTTGAACAGGGACAGGGAGACTACGAGCAGTACTTC.

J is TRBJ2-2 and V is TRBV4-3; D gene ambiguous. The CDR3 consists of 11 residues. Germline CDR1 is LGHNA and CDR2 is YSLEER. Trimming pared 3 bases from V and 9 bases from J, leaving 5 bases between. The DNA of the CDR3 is TGCGCCAGCAGCCAGGCCTGGGAGCTGTTTTTT. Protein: CASSQAWELFF.

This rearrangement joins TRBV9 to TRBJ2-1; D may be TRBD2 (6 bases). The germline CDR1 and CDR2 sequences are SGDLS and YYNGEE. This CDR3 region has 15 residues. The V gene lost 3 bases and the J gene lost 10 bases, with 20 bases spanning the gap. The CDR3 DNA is TGTGCCAGCAGCGCCTCCGGGACTTCCGACGGGGAGCAGTTCTTC. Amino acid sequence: CASSASGTSDGEQFF.